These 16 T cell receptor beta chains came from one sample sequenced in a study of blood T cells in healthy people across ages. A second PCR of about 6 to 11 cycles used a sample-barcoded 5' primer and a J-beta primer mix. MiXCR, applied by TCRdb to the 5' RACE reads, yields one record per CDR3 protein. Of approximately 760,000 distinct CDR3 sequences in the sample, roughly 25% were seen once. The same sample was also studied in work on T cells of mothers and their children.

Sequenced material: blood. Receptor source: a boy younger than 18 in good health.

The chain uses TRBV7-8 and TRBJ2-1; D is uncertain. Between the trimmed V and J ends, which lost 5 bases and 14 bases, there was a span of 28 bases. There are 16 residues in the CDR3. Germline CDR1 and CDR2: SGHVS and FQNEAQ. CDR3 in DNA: TGTGCCAGCAGCCCCAGGACCGACTCGGCCCGGAATTTTAAGTTCTTC. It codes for CASSPRTDSARNFKFF.

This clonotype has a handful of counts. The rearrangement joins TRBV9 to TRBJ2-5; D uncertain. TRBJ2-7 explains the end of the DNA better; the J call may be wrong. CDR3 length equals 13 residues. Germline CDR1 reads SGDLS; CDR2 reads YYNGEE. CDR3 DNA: TGTGCCAGCAGCGTAGGGGAAGGCAGCGAGCAGTACTTC. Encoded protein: CASSVGEGSEQYF.

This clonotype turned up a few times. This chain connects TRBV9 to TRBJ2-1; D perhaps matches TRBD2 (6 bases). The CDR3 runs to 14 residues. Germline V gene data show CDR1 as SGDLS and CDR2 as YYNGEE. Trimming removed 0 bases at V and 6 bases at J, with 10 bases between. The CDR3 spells CASSVGLGANEQFF. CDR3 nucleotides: TGTGCCAGCAGCGTAGGACTAGGAGCCAATGAGCAGTTCTTC.

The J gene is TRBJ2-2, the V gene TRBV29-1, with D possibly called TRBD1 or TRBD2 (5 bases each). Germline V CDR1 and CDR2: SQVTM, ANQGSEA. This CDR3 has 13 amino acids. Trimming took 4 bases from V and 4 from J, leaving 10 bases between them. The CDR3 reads CSVGGSVTGELFF. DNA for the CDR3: TGCAGCGTTGGGGGGAGTGTCACCGGGGAGCTGTTTTTT.

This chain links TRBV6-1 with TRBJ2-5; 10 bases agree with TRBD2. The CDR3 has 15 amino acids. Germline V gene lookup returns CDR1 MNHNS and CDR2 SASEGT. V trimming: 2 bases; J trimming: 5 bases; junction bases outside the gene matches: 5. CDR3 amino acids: CASSENSGGAETQYF. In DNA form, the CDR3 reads TGTGCCAGCAGTGAAAACAGCGGGGGGGCTGAGACCCAGTACTTC.

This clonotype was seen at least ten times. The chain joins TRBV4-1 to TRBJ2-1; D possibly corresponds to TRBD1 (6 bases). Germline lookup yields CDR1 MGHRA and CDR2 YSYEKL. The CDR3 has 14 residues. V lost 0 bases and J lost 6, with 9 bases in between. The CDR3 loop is CASSQEGRGNEQFF. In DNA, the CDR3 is TGCGCCAGCAGCCAAGAGGGCAGGGGCAATGAGCAGTTCTTC.

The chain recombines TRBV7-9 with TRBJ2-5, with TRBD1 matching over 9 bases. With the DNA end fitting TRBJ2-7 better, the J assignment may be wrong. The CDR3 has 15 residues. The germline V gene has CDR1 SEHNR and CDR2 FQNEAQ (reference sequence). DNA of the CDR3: TGTGCCAGCAGCTTAGCGCCGGGACAGGGTGTCGAGCAGTACTTC. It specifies CASSLAPGQGVEQYF.

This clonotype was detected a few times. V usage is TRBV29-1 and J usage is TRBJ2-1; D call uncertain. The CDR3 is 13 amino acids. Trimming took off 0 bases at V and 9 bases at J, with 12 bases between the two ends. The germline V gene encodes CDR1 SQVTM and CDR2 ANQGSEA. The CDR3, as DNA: TGCAGCGTTGAAGATCTGGTAGAGGTTGAGCAGTTCTTC. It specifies CSVEDLVEVEQFF.

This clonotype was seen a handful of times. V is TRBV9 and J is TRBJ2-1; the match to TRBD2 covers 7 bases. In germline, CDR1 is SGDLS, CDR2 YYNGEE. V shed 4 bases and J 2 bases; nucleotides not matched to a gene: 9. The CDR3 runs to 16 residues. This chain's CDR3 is CASSPRPSGTYNEQFF. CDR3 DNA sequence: TGTGCCAGCAGCCCTAGACCTAGCGGTACCTACAATGAGCAGTTCTTC.

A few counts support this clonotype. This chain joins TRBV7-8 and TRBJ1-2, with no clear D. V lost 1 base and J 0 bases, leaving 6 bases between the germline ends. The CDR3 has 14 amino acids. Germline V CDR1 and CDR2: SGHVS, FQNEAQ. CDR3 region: CASSLVGTNYGYTF. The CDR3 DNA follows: TGTGCCAGCAGCTTAGTCGGGACTAACTATGGCTACACCTTC.

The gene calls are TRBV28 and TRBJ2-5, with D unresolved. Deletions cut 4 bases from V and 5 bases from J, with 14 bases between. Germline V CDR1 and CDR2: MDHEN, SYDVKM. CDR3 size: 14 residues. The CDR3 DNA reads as TGTGCCAGCAGTTCTTTACGAATCTCGGAGACCCAGTACTTC. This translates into CASSSLRISETQYF.

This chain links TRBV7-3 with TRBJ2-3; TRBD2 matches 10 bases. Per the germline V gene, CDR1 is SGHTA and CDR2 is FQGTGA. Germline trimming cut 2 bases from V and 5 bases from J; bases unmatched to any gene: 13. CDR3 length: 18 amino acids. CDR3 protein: CASSLGIRSGGAGDTQYF. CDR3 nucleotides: TGTGCCAGCAGCTTAGGCATAAGGAGCGGGGGGGCGGGAGATACGCAGTATTTT.

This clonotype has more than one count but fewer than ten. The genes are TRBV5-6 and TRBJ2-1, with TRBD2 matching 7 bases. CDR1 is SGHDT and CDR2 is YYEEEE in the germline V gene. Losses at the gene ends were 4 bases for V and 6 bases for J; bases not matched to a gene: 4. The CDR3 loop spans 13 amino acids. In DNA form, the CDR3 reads TGTGCCAGCAGCATAGGACTAGTCAATGAGCAGTTCTTC. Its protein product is CASSIGLVNEQFF.

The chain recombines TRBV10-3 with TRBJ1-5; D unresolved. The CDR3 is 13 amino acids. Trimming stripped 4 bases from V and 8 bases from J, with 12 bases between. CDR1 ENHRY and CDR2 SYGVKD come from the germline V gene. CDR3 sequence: CAISAEAHEPQHF. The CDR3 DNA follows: TGTGCCATCAGTGCGGAGGCCCATGAGCCCCAGCATTTT.

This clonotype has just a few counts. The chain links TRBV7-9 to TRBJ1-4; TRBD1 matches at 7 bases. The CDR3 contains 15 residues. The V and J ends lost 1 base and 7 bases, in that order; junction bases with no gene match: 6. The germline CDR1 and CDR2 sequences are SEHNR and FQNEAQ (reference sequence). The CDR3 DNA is TGTGCCAGCAGCTTAGGACAGGGTAACAGTGAAAAACTGTTTTTT. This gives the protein CASSLGQGNSEKLFF.

CDR3 in DNA: TGCAGTGCTGGGGAGCGAACCTATAATTCACCCCTCCACTTT. It specifies CSAGERTYNSPLHF. The chain combines TRBV20-1 with TRBJ1-6; D unresolved. V lost 5 bases and J lost 2, with 10 bases in between. In germline, CDR1 is DFQATT, CDR2 SNEGSKA (reference sequence). The CDR3 contains 14 residues.